These T cell receptor beta chains were read from a single sample in a study of blood T cell repertoires in COVID-19. Here immunoSEQ multiplex PCR was the method, and the copy in TCRdb shows in-frame clones only, minus some. The sample lists about 140,000 clones; around 80% were seen once. Sequenced: peripheral blood. These receptors were collected from a woman older than 75 with active or convalescent COVID-19. Each CDR3 is given with its conserved first and last residue. The D gene is left open where the match is weak. A clone size is listed for some rows: how often the clone was seen (once, few, many), or a class if it is expanded.

len: 11
abundance: NA
v_gene: TRBV25-1
j_gene: TRBJ2-7
d_gene: NA
CDR3nt: TGTGCCAGCAGTGTAGCCTACGAGCAGTACTTC
CDR3aa: CASSVAYEQYF

len: 16
abundance: NA
v_gene: TRBV25-1
j_gene: TRBJ1-6
d_gene: TRBD1
CDR3nt: TGTGCCAGCAGCGGACCCAGGACAGGGTTGAGTTCACCCCTCCACTTT
CDR3aa: CASSGPRTGLSSPLHF

len: 14
abundance: few
v_gene: TRBV28
j_gene: TRBJ2-3
d_gene: TRBD2
CDR3nt: TGTGCCAGCGCAAGCGGGGGGGACACAGATACGCAGTATTTT
CDR3aa: CASASGGDTDTQYF

len: 13
abundance: NA
v_gene: TRBV7-6
j_gene: TRBJ1-1
d_gene: TRBD1
CDR3nt: TGTGCCAGCAGCGAGACAGGGGGAACTGAAGCTTTCTTT
CDR3aa: CASSETGGTEAFF

len: 13
abundance: few
v_gene: TRBV28
j_gene: TRBJ1-1
d_gene: TRBD1
CDR3nt: TGTGCCAGCAGTTTATTAGGGGGACAGGGTGGTTTCTTT
CDR3aa: CASSLLGGQGGFF

len: 13
abundance: NA
v_gene: TRBV28
j_gene: TRBJ1-1
d_gene: TRBD1
CDR3nt: TGTGCCAGCAGTTTGGGACAGAGAAGAGAAGCTTTCTTT
CDR3aa: CASSLGQRREAFF

len: 16
abundance: NA
v_gene: TRBV3-1/TRBV3-2
j_gene: TRBJ1-3
d_gene: TRBD1
CDR3nt: TGTGCCAGCAGCCACCTAAGGGGGCGGTCTGGAAACACCATATATTTT
CDR3aa: CASSHLRGRSGNTIYF

len: 15
abundance: NA
v_gene: TRBV5-1
j_gene: TRBJ2-3
d_gene: NA
CDR3nt: TGCGCCAGCAGCAACGACACAACTAGCACAGATACGCAGTATTTT
CDR3aa: CASSNDTTSTDTQYF

len: 15
abundance: NA
v_gene: TRBV16
j_gene: TRBJ1-5
d_gene: TRBD1
CDR3nt: TGTGCCAGCAGCCACTCTGACAGGGGGAATCAGCCCCAGCATTTT
CDR3aa: CASSHSDRGNQPQHF

len: 15
abundance: few
v_gene: TRBV10-3
j_gene: TRBJ1-1
d_gene: NA
CDR3nt: TGTGCCATCAGAAATACTAACCAGGGTGCCACTGAAGCTTTCTTT
CDR3aa: CAIRNTNQGATEAFF

len: 13
abundance: NA
v_gene: TRBV19
j_gene: TRBJ2-2
d_gene: NA
CDR3nt: TGTGCCAGTCTCGAGTTCGACACCGGGGAGCTGTTTTTT
CDR3aa: CASLEFDTGELFF

len: 14
abundance: few
v_gene: TRBV30
j_gene: TRBJ1-2
d_gene: NA
CDR3nt: TGTGCCTGGAGGGGGCGGCAGGGCTCCTATGGCTACACCTTC
CDR3aa: CAWRGRQGSYGYTF

len: 14
abundance: NA
v_gene: TRBV29-1
j_gene: TRBJ2-2
d_gene: TRBD1
CDR3nt: TGCAGCGGACGGACAGGGCAGAGCACCGGGGAGCTGTTTTTT
CDR3aa: CSGRTGQSTGELFF

len: 16
abundance: NA
v_gene: TRBV18
j_gene: TRBJ2-2
d_gene: NA
CDR3nt: TGTGCCAGCTCACCCCTGGGGACACCGAACACCGGGGAGCTGTTTTTT
CDR3aa: CASSPLGTPNTGELFF

len: 17
abundance: NA
v_gene: TRBV9
j_gene: TRBJ2-4
d_gene: TRBD2
CDR3nt: TGTGCCAGCAGCCCGTGGGAGACTAGCTTGAGGAAAAACATTCAGTACTTC
CDR3aa: CASSPWETSLRKNIQYF

len: 16
abundance: NA
v_gene: TRBV5-1
j_gene: TRBJ1-6
d_gene: TRBD1
CDR3nt: TGCGCCAGCAGCACGGGTGGGACAGCAAATAATTCACCCCTCCACTTT
CDR3aa: CASSTGGTANNSPLHF

len: 15
abundance: NA
v_gene: TRBV30
j_gene: TRBJ2-5
d_gene: NA
CDR3nt: TGTGCCTGGAGTGTACAGGACGCCGACCAAGAGACCCAGTACTTC
CDR3aa: CAWSVQDADQETQYF

len: 17
abundance: NA
v_gene: TRBV15
j_gene: TRBJ1-5
d_gene: NA
CDR3nt: TGTGCCACCAGCAGGGGGTGGGAACAGGGCGTTTGTCAGCCCCAGCATTTT
CDR3aa: CATSRGWEQGVCQPQHF

len: 13
abundance: NA
v_gene: TRBV3-1/TRBV3-2
j_gene: TRBJ2-7
d_gene: NA
CDR3nt: TGTGCCAGCAGCCAAGTTAGAGGGTACGAGCAGTACTTC
CDR3aa: CASSQVRGYEQYF

len: 16
abundance: NA
v_gene: TRBV28
j_gene: TRBJ1-3
d_gene: TRBD1
CDR3nt: TGTGCCAGCAGTCCGCCGGGACAGAGCTCTGGAAACACCATATATTTT
CDR3aa: CASSPPGQSSGNTIYF

len: 16
abundance: NA
v_gene: TRBV6-5
j_gene: TRBJ1-4
d_gene: TRBD1
CDR3nt: TGTGCCAGCAGTTACTCCGGGACAGGGGTTAATGAAAAACTGTTTTTT
CDR3aa: CASSYSGTGVNEKLFF

len: 13
abundance: NA
v_gene: TRBV10-1
j_gene: TRBJ1-2
d_gene: NA
CDR3nt: TGCGCCAGCAGGCCGGGGACAAACGGTCCCTACACCTTC
CDR3aa: CASRPGTNGPYTF

len: 13
abundance: NA
v_gene: TRBV9
j_gene: TRBJ1-2
d_gene: NA
CDR3nt: TGTGCCAGCAGGAGAGGGGGAACCTATGGCTACACCTTC
CDR3aa: CASRRGGTYGYTF

len: 16
abundance: few
v_gene: TRBV11-2
j_gene: TRBJ1-4
d_gene: NA
CDR3nt: TGTGCCAGCAGCCCATGGGTACCGCGGGGAGCTGAAAAACTGTTTTTT
CDR3aa: CASSPWVPRGAEKLFF

len: 16
abundance: NA
v_gene: TRBV15
j_gene: TRBJ2-5
d_gene: TRBD1
CDR3nt: TGTGCCACCAGCAACAGGGACAGGGTGGTACGGGAGACCCAGTACTTC
CDR3aa: CATSNRDRVVRETQYF

len: 17
abundance: NA
v_gene: TRBV11-2
j_gene: TRBJ1-1
d_gene: NA
CDR3nt: TGTGCCAGCAGCTTAGTGGGGGGACCCCAGGGCCAGAAGGAAGCTTTCTTT
CDR3aa: CASSLVGGPQGQKEAFF

len: 15
abundance: NA
v_gene: TRBV7-3
j_gene: TRBJ2-3
d_gene: TRBD2
CDR3nt: TGTGCCAGCAGTCTGTTCGGGGGGGACACAGATACGCAGTATTTT
CDR3aa: CASSLFGGDTDTQYF

len: 17
abundance: NA
v_gene: TRBV5-1
j_gene: TRBJ1-1
d_gene: TRBD1
CDR3nt: TGCGCCAGCAGCCCAATACCTACTAGGACAGGGGGCGCAACGGCTTTCTTT
CDR3aa: CASSPIPTRTGGATAFF

len: 16
abundance: NA
v_gene: TRBV19
j_gene: TRBJ1-5
d_gene: NA
CDR3nt: TGTGCCTCCCACCCTAGTCCTCTGTATAGCAATCAGCCCCAGCATTTT
CDR3aa: CASHPSPLYSNQPQHF

len: 15
abundance: NA
v_gene: TRBV3-1/TRBV3-2
j_gene: TRBJ2-3
d_gene: TRBD2
CDR3nt: TGTGCCAGCAGCCTTCAGCGGGGCCCCACAGATACGCAGTATTTT
CDR3aa: CASSLQRGPTDTQYF

len: 16
abundance: NA
v_gene: TRBV9
j_gene: TRBJ1-1
d_gene: TRBD1
CDR3nt: TGTGCCAGCAGCGTAGGAGGGGGCCAATGGAACACTGAAGCTTTCTTT
CDR3aa: CASSVGGGQWNTEAFF

len: 15
abundance: NA
v_gene: TRBV5-1
j_gene: TRBJ1-1
d_gene: NA
CDR3nt: TGCGCCAGCAGCTTAAACGTACTACAGGGCGTTCGGGCTTTCTTT
CDR3aa: CASSLNVLQGVRAFF

len: 13
abundance: NA
v_gene: TRBV5-4
j_gene: TRBJ1-2
d_gene: NA
CDR3nt: TGTGCCAGCAGCAACGGACAAGTCTATGGCTACACCTTC
CDR3aa: CASSNGQVYGYTF

len: 17
abundance: NA
v_gene: TRBV5-1
j_gene: TRBJ2-1
d_gene: TRBD2
CDR3nt: TGCGCCAGCAGCTCCCGACTAGCGGCCCTGTCCTACAATGAGCAGTTCTTC
CDR3aa: CASSSRLAALSYNEQFF

len: 17
abundance: NA
v_gene: TRBV4-1
j_gene: TRBJ1-6
d_gene: TRBD1
CDR3nt: TGCGCCAGCAGCCAACTCATCGGACAGGGACGGAATTCACCCCTCCACTTT
CDR3aa: CASSQLIGQGRNSPLHF

len: 16
abundance: NA
v_gene: TRBV5-1
j_gene: TRBJ2-6
d_gene: NA
CDR3nt: TGCGCCAGCAGCGTCCTTTGGGGGGCTGGGGCCAACGTCCTGACTTTC
CDR3aa: CASSVLWGAGANVLTF

len: 19
abundance: NA
v_gene: TRBV7-9
j_gene: TRBJ2-6
d_gene: NA
CDR3nt: TGTGCCAGCAGCTTAGTAAGGGCAGGGCCCAGCTCTGGGGCCAACGTCCTGACTTTC
CDR3aa: CASSLVRAGPSSGANVLTF

len: 16
abundance: NA
v_gene: TRBV5-8
j_gene: TRBJ1-2
d_gene: TRBD1
CDR3nt: TGTGCCAGAACCCCTGTCCCCGGGACAGGGGTGGGTGGCTACACCTTC
CDR3aa: CARTPVPGTGVGGYTF

len: 17
abundance: NA
v_gene: TRBV2
j_gene: TRBJ2-2
d_gene: NA
CDR3nt: TGTGCCAGCAGTGATAACCAGGCAGCCCCGAGCACCGGGGAGCTGTTTTTT
CDR3aa: CASSDNQAAPSTGELFF

len: 15
abundance: NA
v_gene: TRBV28
j_gene: TRBJ1-1
d_gene: TRBD1
CDR3nt: TGTGCCAGCACCCAGATCGGGACAGGACAGGATATGGCTTTCTTT
CDR3aa: CASTQIGTGQDMAFF

len: 15
abundance: NA
v_gene: TRBV7-6
j_gene: TRBJ1-1
d_gene: TRBD1
CDR3nt: TGTGCCAGCAGCTTAGCCGGGACAGAGAACACTGAAGCTTTCTTT
CDR3aa: CASSLAGTENTEAFF

len: 15
abundance: NA
v_gene: TRBV5-4
j_gene: TRBJ1-2
d_gene: TRBD1
CDR3nt: TGTGCCAGCAGCAATGGAGGACAGGGTAACTATGGCTACACCTTC
CDR3aa: CASSNGGQGNYGYTF

len: 13
abundance: many
v_gene: TRBV13
j_gene: TRBJ1-1
d_gene: NA
CDR3nt: TGTGCCAGCAACGGGGAGTCGAACACTGAAGCTTTCTTT
CDR3aa: CASNGESNTEAFF

len: 13
abundance: NA
v_gene: TRBV21-1
j_gene: TRBJ1-2
d_gene: NA
CDR3nt: TGTGCCAGGAGTTGGGCGGGGGGCCATGGCTACACCTTC
CDR3aa: CARSWAGGHGYTF

len: 13
abundance: NA
v_gene: TRBV10-3
j_gene: TRBJ2-7
d_gene: NA
CDR3nt: TGTGCCATCAGTGAGAGGACTACCTACGAGCAGTACTTC
CDR3aa: CAISERTTYEQYF

len: 18
abundance: NA
v_gene: TRBV14
j_gene: TRBJ1-2
d_gene: TRBD1
CDR3nt: TGTGCCAGCAGCCAAGAATCCAGGGGGCTACGAAGAAACTATGGCTACACCTTC
CDR3aa: CASSQESRGLRRNYGYTF

len: 14
abundance: NA
v_gene: TRBV19
j_gene: TRBJ1-1
d_gene: TRBD1
CDR3nt: TGTGCCAGTAGTATACAGGGGGCGAGCACTGAAGCTTTCTTT
CDR3aa: CASSIQGASTEAFF

len: 17
abundance: NA
v_gene: TRBV1
j_gene: TRBJ2-1
d_gene: NA
CDR3nt: TGCACCAGCAGCCAAGATCTGGGGACAGGGTACTACAATGAGCAGTTCTTC
CDR3aa: CTSSQDLGTGYYNEQFF

len: 16
abundance: once
v_gene: TRBV11-3
j_gene: TRBJ2-5
d_gene: TRBD2
CDR3nt: TGTGCCAGCAGCCCGGGACTAGCGGGGGCCCAAGAGACCCAGTACTTC
CDR3aa: CASSPGLAGAQETQYF

len: 15
abundance: NA
v_gene: TRBV27
j_gene: TRBJ1-6
d_gene: NA
CDR3nt: TGTGCCAGCAGTCAAACGACAGGTTCGGTCTCACCCCTCCACTTT
CDR3aa: CASSQTTGSVSPLHF